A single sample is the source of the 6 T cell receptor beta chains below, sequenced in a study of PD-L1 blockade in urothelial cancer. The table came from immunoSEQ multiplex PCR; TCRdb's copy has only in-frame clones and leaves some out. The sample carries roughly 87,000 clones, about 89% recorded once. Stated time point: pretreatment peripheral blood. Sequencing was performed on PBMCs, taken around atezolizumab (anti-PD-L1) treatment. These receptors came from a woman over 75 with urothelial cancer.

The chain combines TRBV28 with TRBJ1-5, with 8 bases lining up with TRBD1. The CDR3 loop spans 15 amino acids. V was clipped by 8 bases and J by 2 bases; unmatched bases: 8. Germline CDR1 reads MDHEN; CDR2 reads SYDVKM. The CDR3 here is CASGPSGGRNQPQHF. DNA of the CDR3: TGTGCCAGCGGACCGTCAGGGGGCCGCAATCAGCCCCAGCATTTT. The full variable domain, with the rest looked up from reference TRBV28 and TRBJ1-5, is DVKVTQSSRYLVKRTGEKVFLECVQDMDHENMFWYRQDPGLGLRLIYFSYDVKMKEKGDIPEGYSVSREKKERFSLILESASTNQTSMYLCASGPSGGRNQPQHFGDGTRLSIL.

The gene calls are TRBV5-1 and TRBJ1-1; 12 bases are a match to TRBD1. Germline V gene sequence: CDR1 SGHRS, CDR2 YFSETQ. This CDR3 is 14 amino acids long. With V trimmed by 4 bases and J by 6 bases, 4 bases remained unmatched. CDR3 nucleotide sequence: TGCGCCAGCAGCCCCGGGACAGGGGGCTCTGAAGCTTTCTTT. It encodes CASSPGTGGSEAFF.

CDR3 region: CASSLGLSENNEQFF. DNA of the CDR3: TGTGCCAGCAGCTTAGGGCTTAGCGAAAACAATGAGCAGTTCTTC. V is TRBV11-2 and J is TRBJ2-1; perhaps TRBD2 as D (5 bases). V dropped 1 base and J dropped 5 bases, with 12 bases sitting between them. The CDR3 extends over 15 amino acids. Germline CDR1 is SGHAT and CDR2 is FQNNGV.

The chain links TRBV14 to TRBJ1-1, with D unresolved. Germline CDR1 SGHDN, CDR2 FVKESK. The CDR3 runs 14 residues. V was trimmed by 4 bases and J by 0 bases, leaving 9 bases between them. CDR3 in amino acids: CASSPRILNTEAFF. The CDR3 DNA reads TGTGCCAGCAGCCCGCGGATTCTGAACACTGAAGCTTTCTTT.

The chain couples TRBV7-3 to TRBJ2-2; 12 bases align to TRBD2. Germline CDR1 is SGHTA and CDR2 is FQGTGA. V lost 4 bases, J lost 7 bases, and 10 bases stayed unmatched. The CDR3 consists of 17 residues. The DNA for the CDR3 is TGTGCCAGCAGCTCCCGACTAGCGGGAGTTAATGGCGGGGAGCTGTTTTTT. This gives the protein CASSSRLAGVNGGELFF.

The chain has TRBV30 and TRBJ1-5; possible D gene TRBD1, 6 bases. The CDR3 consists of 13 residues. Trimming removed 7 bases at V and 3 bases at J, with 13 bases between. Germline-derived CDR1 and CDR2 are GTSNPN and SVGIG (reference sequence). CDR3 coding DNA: TGTGCCTTGGGGCAGGGGCCCAATCAGCCCCAGCATTTT. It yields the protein CALGQGPNQPQHF.